These T cell receptor beta chains were read from a single sample in a study of CD8+ T cells in alopecia areata. The repertoire was sequenced with immunoSEQ multiplex PCR; TCRdb's copy has only in-frame clones and lacks some. The sample includes 220,000 or so clones, more than 45% of them seen just once. The specimen was CD4+ T cells sorted from blood, collected at week 0. The receptors stem from a human donor with alopecia areata. The CDR3 runs from the conserved cysteine through the conserved F or W. The order of the fields is V gene, CDR3 length, CDR3 protein.

TRBV5-1 | 16 | CASSLEGTANNQPQHF
TRBV14 | 14 | CASSQGLAGDEQFF
TRBV30 | 14 | CAWSKPTEGRGYTF
TRBV29-1 | 13 | CSVERVLNTEAFF
TRBV7-9 | 15 | CASSLSQGYNSPLHF
TRBV5-1 | 13 | CASSLEGTYEQYF
TRBV5-1 | 15 | CASSLTSGIGHEQFF
TRBV30 | 13 | CAWRTGGFGEQYF
TRBV30 | 12 | CAWSVNNSPLHF
TRBV7-9 | 16 | CASSLVGGRTSHEQYF
TRBV10-3 | 12 | CASGKDPYEQYF
TRBV7-2 | 13 | CASSFANTGELFF
TRBV29-1 | 12 | CSVEGGGSLQFF
TRBV29-1 | 14 | CSASGQGRNSPLHF
TRBV7-9 | 14 | CASSENRASYGYTF
TRBV2 | 15 | CASSVQGQTNQPQHF
TRBV19 | 11 | CASKVGNTIYF
TRBV20-1 | 10 | CSAMEETQYF
TRBV5-1 | 17 | CASSLEKRTGLLNEQFF
TRBV6-5 | 13 | CASSYYKGSEQYF
TRBV5-1 | 16 | CASSQTPGGSYNEQFF
TRBV6-5 | 13 | CASSGPNTGELFF
TRBV9 | 16 | CASTKELAGFTDTQYF
TRBV11-3 | 13 | CASSLSQWNEQFF
TRBV29-1 | 15 | CSVPGTLGLATEAFF
TRBV11-2 | 14 | CASSPGLAGYEQYF
TRBV25-1 | 16 | CASSDPGLAATDTQYF
TRBV30 | 13 | CAWSTLAEATQYF
TRBV18 | 13 | CASSPPTTDTQYF
TRBV5-1 | 16 | CASSLVRPSRVNEQFF
TRBV4-1 | 13 | CASSQYRSYGYTF
TRBV5-6 | 15 | CASSFITSASYEQYF
TRBV5-4 | 13 | CASSFNHPDTQYF
TRBV30 | 13 | CAWSVEGGQPQHF
TRBV4-1 | 16 | CASRRTTLADYNEQFF
TRBV29-1 | 13 | CSVERQMNTEAFF